This T cell receptor beta chain was found in a study of T cells in Graves' hyperthyroidism and ophthalmopathy. Findings and caveats of the study: Separating ophthalmopathy from stable hyperthyroidism was achieved by a 13 V-J model. Expanded thyroid clonotypes (above 0.001) were mostly also found in blood.

This clonotype showed up just a few times. The target antigen is unknown. Uncontrolled infections, other autoimmune diseases, pregnancy or lactation led to exclusion of patients. Each diagnosis was grounded in clinical symptoms, serum thyroxine and TRAb, thyroid ultrasound, and orbital computed tomography. This CDR3 spans 14 amino acids. Germline assignment: CDR1 GTSNPN and CDR2 SVGIG (reference sequence). V lost 0 bases and J lost 8, with 16 bases in between. RNA transcripts were the template for amplifying TCR beta CDR3 regions. The HTBI primer set served for first-round RT-PCR of the TCR CDR3. TCRdb reanalysed the multiplex PCR reads using MiXCR and keeps one entry per CDR3 protein. The sample carries about half a million distinct CDR3 sequences, around a fifth recorded once.

This sequence was found in a woman between 70 and 85 years old with Graves' ophthalmopathy. The chain joins TRBV30 to TRBJ1-2; D might be TRBD1 (5 bases). Sequencing input: blood. In DNA, the CDR3 is TGTGCCTGGAGTGTGACTCCCTGGGACCGAGGCTACACCTTC. Translation: CAWSVTPWDRGYTF.